This T cell receptor beta chain was observed in a study of technical replicates of blood from a few donors. This CDR3 spans 17 amino acids. The assay was immunoSEQ multiplex PCR, and TCRdb's table has in-frame clones only and misses some. The sample consists of some 100,000 clones, approximately 96% of them appearing once. Sequencing used T cells isolated from PBMCs. The V and J genes are TRBV12-1 and TRBJ2-3; the table gives TRBD2 as D, unverified against the DNA. TRBV12-1 is deemed a pseudogene. The clonotype originates from a human donor in good health. The CDR3 bases are TGTGCCAGCAGTCATCCAGCGGGAGGGCGTCCAAAAGATACGCAGTATTTT. It encodes CASSHPAGGRPKDTQYF.